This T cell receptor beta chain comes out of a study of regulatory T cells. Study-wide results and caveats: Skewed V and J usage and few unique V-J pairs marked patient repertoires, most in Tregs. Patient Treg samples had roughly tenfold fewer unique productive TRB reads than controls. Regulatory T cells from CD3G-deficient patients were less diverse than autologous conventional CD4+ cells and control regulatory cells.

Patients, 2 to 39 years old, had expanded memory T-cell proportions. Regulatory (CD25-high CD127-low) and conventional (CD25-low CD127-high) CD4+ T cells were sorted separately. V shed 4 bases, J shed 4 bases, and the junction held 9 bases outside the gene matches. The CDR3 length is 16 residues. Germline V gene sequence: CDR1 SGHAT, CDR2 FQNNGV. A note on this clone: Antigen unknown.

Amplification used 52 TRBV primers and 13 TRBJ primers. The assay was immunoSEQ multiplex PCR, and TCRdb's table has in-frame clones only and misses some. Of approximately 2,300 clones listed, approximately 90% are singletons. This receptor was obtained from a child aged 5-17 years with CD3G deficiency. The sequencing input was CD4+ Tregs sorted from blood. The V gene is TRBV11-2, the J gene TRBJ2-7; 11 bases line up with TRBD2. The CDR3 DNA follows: TGTGCCAGCAGCTCACTACCTAGCGGGAGGAGGTACGAGCAGTACTTC. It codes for CASSSLPSGRRYEQYF.